This T cell receptor (beta chain) was sequenced during a study of shared clonotypes between healthy human individuals. Sequencing was performed with immunoSEQ multiplex PCR; in TCRdb, only in-frame clones are kept and a portion is missing. This table holds approximately 1.1 million clones, approximately 80% found once. CDR1 and CDR2 (germline): SNHLY, FYNNEI. The CDR3 has 14 amino acids. V was shortened by 5 bases and J by 7 bases, with 14 bases between the two germline ends. This clone was seen just once. V is TRBV2 and J is TRBJ1-4, with D uncertain. The sample was memory CD4+ T cells from PBMCs. As for subset: CD45RA-negative fraction. The clonotype originates from a man aged 18 to 29 in good health. Some clones in this sample may be carry-over from other donors' samples. The CDR3 sequence is CASSHGWRGEKLFF. The CDR3 nucleotides read TGTGCCAGCAGTCATGGGTGGAGAGGTGAAAAACTGTTTTTT. The full variable domain, its missing parts supplied by reference TRBV2 and TRBJ1-4, is EPEVTQTPSHQVTQMGQEVILRCVPISNHLYFYWYRQILGQKVEFLVSFYNNEISEKSEIFDDQFSVERPDGSNFTLKIRSTKLEDSAMYFCASSHGWRGEKLFFGSGTQLSVL.